One sample yielded the 2 T cell receptor beta chains listed below, sequenced in a study of cytotoxic CD8 clonotypes in ibrutinib-treated CLL. The table came from immunoSEQ multiplex PCR; TCRdb's copy has only in-frame clones and leaves some out. The sample yields roughly 220,000 clones, roughly three quarters seen once. The sequencing used PBMCs, collected after 12 months of ibrutinib treatment. The receptors derive from a human donor with chronic lymphocytic leukemia.

The chain combines TRBV18 with TRBJ1-1; TRBD1 agrees at 7 bases. V shed 4 bases, J shed 6 bases, and the junction held 8 bases outside the gene matches. Germline-derived CDR1 and CDR2 are KGHSH and LQKENI. The CDR3 extends over 14 amino acids. CDR3 amino acids: CASSQEQGKAEAFF. In nucleotides, the CDR3 is TGTGCCAGCTCACAAGAACAGGGGAAGGCTGAAGCTTTCTTT. The whole variable domain, filled in from reference TRBV18 and TRBJ1-1, reads NAGVMQNPRHLVRRRGQEARLRCSPMKGHSHVYWYRQLPEEGLKFMVYLQKENIIDESGMPKERFSAEFPKEGPSILRIQQVVRGDSAAYFCASSQEQGKAEAFFGQGTRLTVV.

Comment on this clone: This sample includes further DNA sequences coding for the same CDR3. The chain is built from TRBV5-1 and TRBJ2-3; D call uncertain. Germline-derived CDR1 and CDR2 are SGHRS and YFSETQ. V lost 2 bases to trimming and J lost 3 bases, with 1 base between them. The CDR3 spans 11 residues. The CDR3 sequence: CASSLTDTQYF. Written as DNA, the CDR3 is TGCGCCAGCAGCTTAACAGATACGCAGTATTTT.